A selection of T cell receptor beta chains follows, all from one sample in a study of cytomegalovirus exposure and HLA in healthy donors. The repertoire was sequenced with immunoSEQ multiplex PCR; TCRdb's copy has only in-frame clones and lacks some. Of 120,000 to 150,000 clones listed, 88% are singletons. The sample comprised PBMCs. The source is a woman younger than 35 in good health and CMV-seropositive. The CDR3 runs from the conserved cysteine through the conserved F or W. A D gene is named only where the DNA matches it firmly. Clone size is not always given. Where it is, it says once, few, many or a class for expanded clones.

CDR3 DNA: TGTGCCATCAGTGAGGAATTGGCGGTATACGAGCAGTACTTC; CDR3 protein: CAISEELAVYEQYF; D gene: NA; J gene: TRBJ2-7; CDR3 length: 14; V gene: TRBV10-3; clone size: few
CDR3 DNA: TGTGCCAGTAGTATTCAGGGACTAGTCGGCGATGAGCAGTTCTTC; CDR3 protein: CASSIQGLVGDEQFF; D gene: TRBD2; J gene: TRBJ2-1; CDR3 length: 15; V gene: TRBV19; clone size: NA
CDR3 DNA: TGCGCCAGTCGACAGGGGAGCGACACCGGGGAGCTGTTTTTT; CDR3 protein: CASRQGSDTGELFF; D gene: TRBD1; J gene: TRBJ2-2; CDR3 length: 14; V gene: TRBV5-1; clone size: NA
CDR3 DNA: TGTGCCAGCAGTTTAAGAAACAGTGAGCAGTACTTC; CDR3 protein: CASSLRNSEQYF; D gene: NA; J gene: TRBJ2-7; CDR3 length: 12; V gene: TRBV28; clone size: NA
CDR3 DNA: TGTGCCAGCAGCTTGGGGGTAGTCGGGGGTATGTACGAGCAGTACTTC; CDR3 protein: CASSLGVVGGMYEQYF; D gene: NA; J gene: TRBJ2-7; CDR3 length: 16; V gene: TRBV5-4; clone size: NA
CDR3 DNA: TGCGCCAGCAGCTTGTATGGGTGGATTAGCGGGAGGGCCGATACCTACAATGAGCAGTTCTTC; CDR3 protein: CASSLYGWISGRADTYNEQFF; D gene: TRBD2; J gene: TRBJ2-1; CDR3 length: 21; V gene: TRBV5-1; clone size: NA
CDR3 DNA: TGCGCCAGCAGCCCACAAGCCTACGAGCAGTACTTC; CDR3 protein: CASSPQAYEQYF; D gene: NA; J gene: TRBJ2-7; CDR3 length: 12; V gene: TRBV5-1; clone size: once
CDR3 DNA: TGTGCCAGCAGGGTCGGGGGGCGACAAGAGACCCAGTACTTC; CDR3 protein: CASRVGGRQETQYF; D gene: NA; J gene: TRBJ2-5; CDR3 length: 14; V gene: TRBV13; clone size: NA
CDR3 DNA: TGTGCCAGCAGTAAATTACAGGGAGCAGGAAACACCATATATTTT; CDR3 protein: CASSKLQGAGNTIYF; D gene: NA; J gene: TRBJ1-3; CDR3 length: 15; V gene: TRBV11-2; clone size: NA
CDR3 DNA: TGTGCCAGCACCCCCGCCGAGGCACCTTCTTTTAATTCACCCCTCCACTTT; CDR3 protein: CASTPAEAPSFNSPLHF; D gene: NA; J gene: TRBJ1-6; CDR3 length: 17; V gene: TRBV9; clone size: NA
CDR3 DNA: TGTGCCAGCAGAGGCGGGGGGAACTATGGCTACACCTTC; CDR3 protein: CASRGGGNYGYTF; D gene: NA; J gene: TRBJ1-2; CDR3 length: 13; V gene: TRBV11-2; clone size: NA
CDR3 DNA: TGTGCCAGCAGCTCACAGGTTAGCACAGATACGCAGTATTTT; CDR3 protein: CASSSQVSTDTQYF; D gene: NA; J gene: TRBJ2-3; CDR3 length: 14; V gene: TRBV7-2; clone size: NA
CDR3 DNA: TGTGCCACCCGCAAGGGACTAGCGGTATCATACGAGCAGTACTTC; CDR3 protein: CATRKGLAVSYEQYF; D gene: TRBD2; J gene: TRBJ2-7; CDR3 length: 15; V gene: TRBV27; clone size: NA
CDR3 DNA: TGTGCCAGCGCTCAGAACAGCAATCAGCCCCAGCATTTT; CDR3 protein: CASAQNSNQPQHF; D gene: NA; J gene: TRBJ1-5; CDR3 length: 13; V gene: TRBV27; clone size: NA
CDR3 DNA: TGTGCCAGCAGCCACTCATCGGACGGGGGGAACACCATATATTTT; CDR3 protein: CASSHSSDGGNTIYF; D gene: NA; J gene: TRBJ1-3; CDR3 length: 15; V gene: TRBV9; clone size: NA
CDR3 DNA: TGCGCCAGCAGCTTGGCGGGGACAGGGCAAGAGACCCAGTACTTC; CDR3 protein: CASSLAGTGQETQYF; D gene: TRBD1; J gene: TRBJ2-5; CDR3 length: 15; V gene: TRBV5-1; clone size: NA
CDR3 DNA: TGTGCCAGCAGTGTAGGGACAGGGAGGACAGATACGCAGTATTTT; CDR3 protein: CASSVGTGRTDTQYF; D gene: TRBD1; J gene: TRBJ2-3; CDR3 length: 15; V gene: TRBV6-4; clone size: NA
CDR3 DNA: TGTGCCAGCAGCTTAACGAGGAGCTCCTACAATGAGCAGTTCTTC; CDR3 protein: CASSLTRSSYNEQFF; D gene: NA; J gene: TRBJ2-1; CDR3 length: 15; V gene: TRBV7-3; clone size: NA
CDR3 DNA: TGTGCCAGCAGCTTGGCCCCAGGTAGGGGGTATAGCAATCAGCCCCAGCATTTT; CDR3 protein: CASSLAPGRGYSNQPQHF; D gene: NA; J gene: TRBJ1-5; CDR3 length: 18; V gene: TRBV5-6; clone size: once
CDR3 DNA: TGTGCCAGTAGGTGGCCCAGGAACACCGGGGAGCTGTTTTTT; CDR3 protein: CASRWPRNTGELFF; D gene: NA; J gene: TRBJ2-2; CDR3 length: 14; V gene: TRBV19; clone size: NA
CDR3 DNA: TGTGCCAGCAGCCCCGCTAGCGGGACCGTTGGAAATGAGCAGTTCTTC; CDR3 protein: CASSPASGTVGNEQFF; D gene: TRBD2; J gene: TRBJ2-1; CDR3 length: 16; V gene: TRBV7-2; clone size: NA
CDR3 DNA: TGTGCCTGGAGCGGCCGAGGCGGGAGGGCCTACGAGCAGTACTTC; CDR3 protein: CAWSGRGGRAYEQYF; D gene: TRBD2; J gene: TRBJ2-7; CDR3 length: 15; V gene: TRBV30; clone size: NA
CDR3 DNA: TGTGCCAGCAGCTCCCCGGGACTAGCTAGAGAGACCCAGTACTTC; CDR3 protein: CASSSPGLARETQYF; D gene: TRBD2; J gene: TRBJ2-5; CDR3 length: 15; V gene: TRBV5-4; clone size: NA
CDR3 DNA: TGTGCCAGCAGCTCCTCTCCCCGGACTAGCGGGGGGAGCACAGATACGCAGTATTTT; CDR3 protein: CASSSSPRTSGGSTDTQYF; D gene: TRBD2; J gene: TRBJ2-3; CDR3 length: 19; V gene: TRBV7-2; clone size: NA
CDR3 DNA: TGTGCCAGCACCCCGAACCGAAAGCTCTATAATTCACCCCTCCACTTT; CDR3 protein: CASTPNRKLYNSPLHF; D gene: NA; J gene: TRBJ1-6; CDR3 length: 16; V gene: TRBV28; clone size: NA
CDR3 DNA: TGTGCCACCGGCGGGTCTAGCGGGGAGGTGTCGGATACGCAGTATTTT; CDR3 protein: CATGGSSGEVSDTQYF; D gene: TRBD2; J gene: TRBJ2-3; CDR3 length: 16; V gene: TRBV15; clone size: NA
CDR3 DNA: TGTGCCAGCAGCTTAAAGGGGGCGCTAGGCGAAAAACTGTTTTTT; CDR3 protein: CASSLKGALGEKLFF; D gene: TRBD1; J gene: TRBJ1-4; CDR3 length: 15; V gene: TRBV13; clone size: NA
CDR3 DNA: TGCGCCAGCAGCCGGGTAGGGCGGGGGGGCCTTTACGAGCAGTACTTC; CDR3 protein: CASSRVGRGGLYEQYF; D gene: TRBD2; J gene: TRBJ2-7; CDR3 length: 16; V gene: TRBV4-1; clone size: NA
CDR3 DNA: TGTGCCAGCAGCTTAGGGACTAGCGGGGTTTATGAGCAGTTCTTC; CDR3 protein: CASSLGTSGVYEQFF; D gene: TRBD2; J gene: TRBJ2-1; CDR3 length: 15; V gene: TRBV7-2; clone size: NA
CDR3 DNA: TGTGCCAGTAGACTAGGACTAGCGGGAGGACGGAATGAGCAGTTCTTC; CDR3 protein: CASRLGLAGGRNEQFF; D gene: TRBD2; J gene: TRBJ2-1; CDR3 length: 16; V gene: TRBV19; clone size: NA
CDR3 DNA: TGTGCCTGGAACATCCGGGACAGGGCCCAAGAGACCCAGTACTTC; CDR3 protein: CAWNIRDRAQETQYF; D gene: TRBD1; J gene: TRBJ2-5; CDR3 length: 15; V gene: TRBV30; clone size: NA
CDR3 DNA: TGTGCCAGCAGAAAGGGGGATGGCTACACCTTC; CDR3 protein: CASRKGDGYTF; D gene: NA; J gene: TRBJ1-2; CDR3 length: 11; V gene: TRBV7-2; clone size: few
CDR3 DNA: TGTGCCAGCAGCTTGGTCGGGGATCCACTAGCCAAAAACATTCAGTACTTC; CDR3 protein: CASSLVGDPLAKNIQYF; D gene: NA; J gene: TRBJ2-4; CDR3 length: 17; V gene: TRBV5-4; clone size: NA
CDR3 DNA: TGCGCCAGCAGTGAGCGGCTAGCGGGATCGGGTGAGCAGTTCTTC; CDR3 protein: CASSERLAGSGEQFF; D gene: TRBD2; J gene: TRBJ2-1; CDR3 length: 15; V gene: TRBV10-1; clone size: NA
CDR3 DNA: TGTGCCAGCAGCCTTTACAGGGTTCAAGAGACCCAGTACTTC; CDR3 protein: CASSLYRVQETQYF; D gene: NA; J gene: TRBJ2-5; CDR3 length: 14; V gene: TRBV6-5; clone size: NA
CDR3 DNA: TGTGCCAGCAGTTTAGGGCAGATAGGGGCCTACCAGGAGACCCAGTACTTC; CDR3 protein: CASSLGQIGAYQETQYF; D gene: NA; J gene: TRBJ2-5; CDR3 length: 17; V gene: TRBV28; clone size: NA
CDR3 DNA: TGTGCCAGCAGCTTAGCCCTTGGGGCAGGGGGGCACATTCAGTACTTC; CDR3 protein: CASSLALGAGGHIQYF; D gene: NA; J gene: TRBJ2-4; CDR3 length: 16; V gene: TRBV11-2; clone size: NA
CDR3 DNA: TGTGCCAGCAGTTTGTCCGGGACTTTCAGCTACGAGCAGTACTTC; CDR3 protein: CASSLSGTFSYEQYF; D gene: NA; J gene: TRBJ2-7; CDR3 length: 15; V gene: TRBV28; clone size: NA
CDR3 DNA: TGTGCCAGCAGCTATAGGGGGGACAGGGGCAATGAGCAGTTCTTC; CDR3 protein: CASSYRGDRGNEQFF; D gene: TRBD1; J gene: TRBJ2-1; CDR3 length: 15; V gene: TRBV11-3; clone size: once
CDR3 DNA: TGTGCCAGCAGTTACTCGCCCGGGGACTTATCCTACGAGCAGTACTTC; CDR3 protein: CASSYSPGDLSYEQYF; D gene: NA; J gene: TRBJ2-7; CDR3 length: 16; V gene: TRBV6-5; clone size: NA